The entry below describes one T cell receptor (beta chain). The ends were cut back, 0 bases at V and 10 bases at J, with 8 bases in the middle. Germline V gene data show CDR1 as SGDLS and CDR2 as YYNGEE. There are 13 residues in the CDR3. Patients at the Seattle site were enrolled during active infection and followed longitudinally. The data were obtained in a study of blood T cell repertoires in COVID-19. On the study more broadly: The origin of the acute and convalescent COVID-19 samples was the United States, Italy and Spain. From T cells, B-cell-depleted T cells, or PBMCs came the material, which was cDNA or gDNA.

In the original analysis: The authors estimated nucleated cell counts from reference gene primer amplification. TCRdb keeps only in-frame clones here, not all; method: immunoSEQ multiplex PCR. The DNA was the basis for D and trimming; V, J and clone size are from that table. The profile shows 150,000 to 200,000 clones, around 85% of them singletons. The specimen was peripheral blood. The chain uses TRBV9 and TRBJ1-6, with D unresolved. This TCR was sampled from a woman older than 75 with COVID-19, enrolled during active disease. The CDR3 spells CASSVGEVSPLHF. The CDR3 nucleotides are TGTGCCAGCAGCGTAGGGGAGGTCTCACCCCTCCACTTT.